This is a list of T cell receptor beta chains from one sample in a study of cytomegalovirus exposure and HLA in healthy donors. The method was immunoSEQ multiplex PCR; TCRdb's version includes in-frame clones alone and lacks a portion of them. The data show 90,000 to 150,000 clones, with over 65% seen just once and 2% to 2.5% held by the top ten. The sample taken for sequencing was PBMCs. The receptors come from a woman between 25 and 40 years old in good health and CMV-seronegative. CDR3s include the opening cysteine and the closing phenylalanine or tryptophan. A D gene is named only where the DNA matches it firmly. Only some rows state a clone size, as once, few, many or a class for expanded clones.

D gene,V gene,clone size,J gene,CDR3 length,CDR3 DNA,CDR3 protein
-,TRBV19,-,TRBJ2-1,13,TGTGCCAGTGGCATCCTGGGGGCCTTCGTGCAGTTCTTC,CASGILGAFVQFF
TRBD1,TRBV12-5,-,TRBJ2-7,16,TGTGCTAGTGGTTTGCTTAGCTGGGACAGGTATTACGAGCAGTACTTC,CASGLLSWDRYYEQYF
-,TRBV29-1,-,TRBJ1-2,13,TGCAGCGTTGATCAGGGGAGCAGGGATGGCTACACCTTC,CSVDQGSRDGYTF
-,TRBV6-7,once,TRBJ2-2,15,TGTGCCAGCAGTATTCAGGGGTATAGTACCGGGGAGCTGTTTTTT,CASSIQGYSTGELFF
-,TRBV5-1,-,TRBJ1-2,15,TGCGCCAGCAGCTTTACGGACAGTCGATCCTATGGCTACACCTTC,CASSFTDSRSYGYTF
-,TRBV2,-,TRBJ2-2,13,TGTGCCAGCAGTGTGGAGGGGACCGGGGAGCTGTTTTTT,CASSVEGTGELFF
TRBD1,TRBV5-6,once,TRBJ1-2,11,TGTGCCACCCAGGGGGCGGGAGGCTACACCTTC,CATQGAGGYTF
TRBD2,TRBV9,-,TRBJ2-2,17,TGTGCCAGCAGCGTAGTTCAAGGGACTAGCTACACCGGGGAGCTGTTTTTT,CASSVVQGTSYTGELFF
-,TRBV28,-,TRBJ1-5,14,TGTGCCAGCAGTTTAGAAGGGGGCAATCAGCCCCAGCATTTT,CASSLEGGNQPQHF
-,TRBV18,-,TRBJ1-5,13,TGTGCCAGCTCACCAGACAGCCATCAGCCCCAGCATTTT,CASSPDSHQPQHF
-,TRBV30,-,TRBJ2-3,12,TGTGCCTGGAGTCCCCAGGCAGATACGCAGTATTTT,CAWSPQADTQYF
-,TRBV10-3,-,TRBJ2-2,17,TGTGCCATCAGTGAGATCTATCAGATGGGGGGCACCGGGGAGCTGTTTTTT,CAISEIYQMGGTGELFF
TRBD1,TRBV7-2,-,TRBJ2-2,16,TGTGCCAGCAGCCCACCGGGGACAGGGGTCACCGGGGAGCTGTTTTTT,CASSPPGTGVTGELFF
-,TRBV18,-,TRBJ2-3,15,TGTGCCAGCTCACCACCGGAGGCTGACACAGATACGCAGTATTTT,CASSPPEADTDTQYF
TRBD1,TRBV5-1,-,TRBJ1-1,16,TGCGCCAGCAGCCGCCGGGACAGGGGGTGGGACACTGAAGCTTTCTTT,CASSRRDRGWDTEAFF
TRBD1,TRBV7-3,-,TRBJ2-5,15,TGTGCCAGCAGCTCAGGGAGGGACAGGGACGAGACCCAGTACTTC,CASSSGRDRDETQYF